The 5 T cell receptor beta chains below all came from one sample that was sequenced in a study of blood T cell repertoires in COVID-19. The table came from immunoSEQ multiplex PCR; TCRdb's copy has only in-frame clones and leaves some out. The sample consists of around 170,000 clones, roughly 70% of them appearing once. The specimen was peripheral blood. The receptors derive from an elderly woman with acute or convalescent COVID-19.

The chain combines TRBV5-8 with TRBJ2-1; D is ambiguous. Germline V gene lookup returns CDR1 SGHTS and CDR2 YDEGEE. Trimming pared 0 bases from V and 2 bases from J, leaving 9 bases between. This CDR3 has 15 amino acids. The chain's CDR3 is CASSLAVNTYNEQFF. CDR3 nucleotide sequence: TGTGCCAGCAGCTTGGCCGTTAATACCTACAATGAGCAGTTCTTC.

This rearrangement joins TRBV4-1 to TRBJ2-2, with TRBD2 matching over 8 bases. The CDR3 contains 16 residues. V gave up 4 bases and J gave up 6 bases; unmatched junction bases: 10. Germline V lookup: CDR1 MGHRA, CDR2 YSYEKL. The CDR3 DNA reads as TGCGCCAGCAGCCGTCAGGCGGGAGGTAATGCCGGGGAGCTGTTTTTT. Protein: CASSRQAGGNAGELFF.

This clone was observed a single time. The chain links TRBV28 to TRBJ1-6, with D uncertain. Germline V gene data show CDR1 as MDHEN and CDR2 as SYDVKM. With 6 bases removed from V and 9 bases from J, the gap between germline ends came to 18 bases. The CDR3 consists of 15 residues. Here the CDR3 reads CASRSTFGRISPLHF. The CDR3 DNA reads as TGTGCCAGCAGATCTACGTTCGGGAGAATTTCACCCCTCCACTTT.

V is TRBV7-2 and J is TRBJ1-1; perhaps TRBD1 as D (5 bases). The CDR3 is made up of 16 amino acids. Germline CDR1 reads SGHTA; CDR2 reads FQGNSA. The V end was cut by 5 bases, the J end by 4 bases, with 20 bases between. The CDR3 DNA sequence: TGTGCCAGCAGCCCACACCAACAGGTATCGGGCACTGAAGCTTTCTTT. Translated: CASSPHQQVSGTEAFF.

The genes are TRBV9 and TRBJ2-3; a weak D match, TRBD2 (5 bases). The CDR3 spans 16 residues. CDR1 and CDR2 from the germline V gene are SGDLS and YYNGEE. V was cut by 4 bases and J by 4 bases, with 19 bases left in between. The CDR3 reads CASSIRGGASSDTQYF. The CDR3 nucleotides read TGTGCCAGCAGCATCCGCGGAGGCGCCAGCTCAGATACGCAGTATTTT.